Listed below are T cell receptor beta chains from one sample, sequenced in a study of T cell repertoires in cytomegalovirus infection. No cognate antigen is known for these TCRs. Each CDR3 protein gets one entry after TCRdb re-called the reads with MiXCR. The sample has around 900,000 distinct CDR3 sequences, around 30% seen once. This material consisted of cultured CD8+ T cells from PBMCs, taken from culture after CMV antigen stimulation. These receptors all stem from a human donor in good health (CMV status not recorded). Some clones in this sample may be carry-over from other donors' samples. CDR3s include the opening cysteine and the closing phenylalanine or tryptophan. Fields, in order: V gene, D gene, clone size, J gene, CDR3 DNA, CDR3 protein. The D gene is left open where the match is weak. Not every row has a clone size; where given, it reads once, few, many or a size class.

TRBV19	-	-	TRBJ1-2	TGTGCCAGTAGTATCTCCGGGACACAAGTCGGCTACACCTTC	CASSISGTQVGYTF
TRBV7-9	-	few	TRBJ2-5	TGTGCCAGCAGCTTTCCTTCCAGGGATCAGACCCAGTACTTC	CASSFPSRDQTQYF
TRBV7-6	-	-	TRBJ2-1	TGTGCCAGCAGCATCAACCATAATGAGCAGTTCTTC	CASSINHNEQFF
TRBV27	-	few	TRBJ1-1	TGTGCCAGCGGGACCGGTCATACTGAAGCTTTCTTT	CASGTGHTEAFF
TRBV7-6	-	many	TRBJ2-2	TGTGCCAGCATACCGTACCAGGGCGGGGAGCTGTTTTTT	CASIPYQGGELFF
TRBV6-5	-	few	TRBJ1-1	TGTGCCAGCAGTAGGGGATGGGGTGAAGCTTTCTTT	CASSRGWGEAFF
TRBV6-6	TRBD1	-	TRBJ2-1	TGTGCCAGCAGTAGTACCATGACAGGGAGCTCCTACAATGAGCAGTTCTTC	CASSSTMTGSSYNEQFF
TRBV6-1	TRBD1	few	TRBJ1-1	TGTGCCAGCAGTGTCGGACCGGGACAGGGGAGGAACACTGAAGCTTTCTTT	CASSVGPGQGRNTEAFF
TRBV29-1	TRBD2	-	TRBJ2-7	TGCAGCGCAGGCAGGGAGGGCTCCTCCTACGAGCAGTACTTC	CSAGREGSSYEQYF
TRBV7-3	TRBD1	few	TRBJ2-1	TGTGCCAGCAGCTTAAAGGGGACAGGGGGCTACAATGAGCAGTTCTTC	CASSLKGTGGYNEQFF
TRBV19	-	-	TRBJ2-7	TGTGCCAGTAGTATTGGTCAGGCGACCTACGAGCAGTACTTC	CASSIGQATYEQYF
TRBV7-9	-	few	TRBJ2-5	TGTGCCAGCAGCTTAGCCTTTGGGCCCGTGGGAGAGACCCAGTACTTC	CASSLAFGPVGETQYF
TRBV5-1	TRBD1	-	TRBJ2-3	TGCGCCAGCAGCTTCACCGGGACAGGGGATAGAGATACGCAGTATTTT	CASSFTGTGDRDTQYF
TRBV20-1	TRBD2	-	TRBJ2-5	TGCAGTGCTAGAGAACCGGGGGGGGTTGGTAAGACCCAGTACTTC	CSAREPGGVGKTQYF
TRBV6-1	TRBD2	few	TRBJ2-1	TGTGCCAGCAGCCCCCGACCGGGACTAGCCTATGAGCAGTTCTTC	CASSPRPGLAYEQFF
TRBV7-2	TRBD1	many	TRBJ1-1	TGTGCCAGCAGCCCAATGACAGGGTTCACTGAAGCTTTCTTT	CASSPMTGFTEAFF
TRBV11-2	-	few	TRBJ1-3	TGTGCCAGCAGGCCTTGGACACAGAGCTCTGGAAACACCATATATTTT	CASRPWTQSSGNTIYF
TRBV7-2	TRBD1	many	TRBJ2-5	TGTGCCAGCAGCTGGCCGGGACAGGGGGCACCGGCCCAGTACTTC	CASSWPGQGAPAQYF
TRBV28	TRBD2	few	TRBJ2-1	TGTGCCAGCATCCCATTAGGAGGGGAGGGCAATGAGCAGTTCTTC	CASIPLGGEGNEQFF
TRBV5-4	-	-	TRBJ2-6	TGTGCCAGCAGCTTGGGGTTCGGGTCCGGGGCCAACGTCCTGACTTTC	CASSLGFGSGANVLTF
TRBV6-2/TRBV6-3	-	-	TRBJ2-5	TGTGCCAGCAGTGAAAACGCAGGGTATCAAGAGACCCAGTACTTC	CASSENAGYQETQYF
TRBV7-8	-	many	TRBJ1-1	TGTGCCAGCAGCTCCAGATTACAGGGTCCGAACACTGAAGCTTTCTTT	CASSSRLQGPNTEAFF
TRBV20-1	-	few	TRBJ1-3	TGCAGTGCTAGAGATCTCGGCTCCGCAAACACCATATATTTT	CSARDLGSANTIYF
TRBV7-8	TRBD1	many	TRBJ1-2	TGTGCCAGCAGCTTCGGACAGGGGGCAGGCTATGGCTACACCTTC	CASSFGQGAGYGYTF
TRBV7-3	-	few	TRBJ2-2	TGTGCCAGCAGCCCATCGGACGGGCCAGTCACCGGGGAGCTGTTTTTT	CASSPSDGPVTGELFF
TRBV6-1	TRBD1	-	TRBJ1-1	TGTGCCAGCATTTGGGACAGAAGGAACACTGAAGCTTTCTTT	CASIWDRRNTEAFF
TRBV9	TRBD1	-	TRBJ2-7	TGTGCCAGCAGCGTAGGGGACAGGGTCCACGAGCAGTACTTC	CASSVGDRVHEQYF
TRBV4-1	-	-	TRBJ2-1	TGCGCCAGCAGCCAAGATCTGCAGGGGCGATACAATGAGCAGTTCTTC	CASSQDLQGRYNEQFF